This T cell receptor (beta chain) was retrieved from a study of long-term antiretroviral therapy in people with HIV. CDR1 is GTSNPN and CDR2 is SVGIG in the germline V gene (reference sequence). V lost 2 bases and J lost 10; bases outside the gene matches: 11. The CDR3 is 16 residues long. It was version v3.0 of the immunoSEQ assay that was run at survey level. Repertoires were generated with immunoSEQ multiplex PCR, while TCRdb's copy carries only in-frame clones and drops some. In the table there are some 40,000 clones, 86% of which are singletons. Per donor, a minimum of one pre-ART and a minimum of two post-ART PBMC samples were available.

The chain is built from TRBV30 and TRBJ2-1; 13 bases fit TRBD2. Sequencing used unsorted PBMCs, obtained 1.2 years after starting antiretroviral therapy. The sequence was obtained from a woman in her 50s with HIV. This CDR3 is CAWSPRLAGGFREQFF. CDR3 sequence (DNA): TGTGCCTGGAGTCCCCGACTAGCGGGGGGTTTCCGGGAGCAGTTCTTC.